This T cell receptor beta chain was identified during a study of metastatic and nonmetastatic thyroid tumors. In the study overall: Malignant and benign thyroid patients had repertoires compared in peripheral blood and tumor or nodule tissue. General study points: Reportedly, malignant thyroid tumors had significantly higher TCR beta diversity than benign nodules, in blood and tumor.

Not a single patient had been given any form of treatment at any point before undergoing thyroid surgery. This clone was seen only a few times. Antigen specificity is unknown. Authors' methods: The authors used CDR3 differences across clinicopathological groups to build a distant-metastasis classifier for papillary thyroid cancer. TCRdb reassembled clones from the PCR reads with MiXCR. The V and J calls come from TCRdb's annotation, not from the publication. The table has about 15,000 clones, roughly 4% seen once. The clonotype originates from a female donor with papillary thyroid cancer or a benign thyroid nodule (not recorded which). Some clones in this sample may be carry-over from other donors' samples. The source material was tumor tissue.

CDR3 in amino acids: CASGLVGWRTTYEQYF. CDR3 nucleotides: TGTGCTAGTGGTTTGGTAGGGTGGAGGACTACCTACGAGCAGTACTTC. This chain joins TRBV12-5 and TRBJ2-7; possible D gene TRBD2, 6 bases. CDR3 length equals 16 residues. V was shortened by 0 bases and J by 2 bases, with 14 bases between the two germline ends. Germline CDR1 and CDR2: LGHNT and FRNRAP.